A single sample gave rise to the 22 T cell receptor beta chains below, sequenced in a study of cytomegalovirus exposure and HLA in healthy donors (dated by TCRdb to about 2017). Library preparation used the immunoSEQ multiplex PCR assay. A mixture of 60 forward primers for TCR Vbeta segments and 13 reverse primers for TCR Jbeta segments was used in the multiplex PCR. TCRdb mirrors the immuneACCESS table, restricted to in-frame sequences. Some clones are absent from its copies; in checked studies, under half trace to an unresolved V gene, and the reason for the others is unknown. The sample includes 200,000 or so clones, with roughly 84% observed a single time. The ten top clones hold 0.25% to 0.3% of the sample. Source material: PBMCs. The source is a boy younger than 18 in good health and CMV-seronegative.

The CDR3 coding sequence is TGTGCCAGCAGCCCTAGGGGACAGGGGTGGCACGAGCAGTACTTC. Translation gives CASSPRGQGWHEQYF. The rearrangement links TRBV7-6 to TRBJ2-7; 10 nucleotides agree with TRBD1. J lost 5 bases, V lost 5 bases, and 9 bases had no gene match. CDR1 is SGHVS and CDR2 is FNYEAQ in the germline V gene. This CDR3 has 15 residues.

The chain has TRBV27 and TRBJ2-1, with D possibly matching TRBD1 (6 bases). This CDR3 is 14 amino acids long. Trimming cost V 10 bases and J 4 bases, with 17 bases left between them. From germline, CDR1 is MNHEY and CDR2 SMNVEV (reference sequence). CDR3 nucleotide sequence: TGTGCCACCTCTAAGGGACAAGTATACAATGAGCAGTTCTTC. Translating it yields CATSKGQVYNEQFF.

The chain carries TRBV5-1 and TRBJ2-3; 7 nucleotides match TRBD1. The CDR3 runs 17 residues. The germline V gene encodes CDR1 SGHRS and CDR2 YFSETQ. V dropped 0 bases and J dropped 5; count of bases not matched to a gene: 12. For the CDR3, the DNA is TGCGCCAGCAGCTTGGCCCCTGGACAGGCACTGGGAGATACGCAGTATTTT. Its translation: CASSLAPGQALGDTQYF.

The chain combines TRBV9 with TRBJ1-1; D remains unclear. The CDR3 covers 15 residues. V was cut by 0 bases and J by 1 base, with 10 bases left in between. Germline V gene sequence: CDR1 SGDLS, CDR2 YYNGEE. CDR3 loop: CASSVVAAKNTEAFF. CDR3 nucleotides: TGTGCCAGCAGCGTAGTAGCGGCTAAGAACACTGAAGCTTTCTTT.

V gene TRBV9 combines with J gene TRBJ2-7; tentative D call: TRBD1 (5 bases). From germline, CDR1 is SGDLS and CDR2 YYNGEE. This CDR3 is built from 14 residues. Trimming pared 2 bases from V and 3 bases from J, leaving 12 bases between. The CDR3: CASSVGQGFYEQYF. For the CDR3, the DNA is TGTGCCAGCAGCGTCGGCCAGGGTTTCTACGAGCAGTACTTC.

The V gene is TRBV2, the J gene TRBJ2-1; perhaps TRBD2 as D (7 bases). The germline gives CDR1 SNHLY, CDR2 FYNNEI. The CDR3 is made up of 13 amino acids. The V end was cut by 4 bases, the J end by 9 bases, with 13 bases between. CDR3 residues: CASSGTAGLEQFF. In DNA, the CDR3 is TGTGCCAGCAGTGGGACAGCGGGGCTTGAGCAGTTCTTC.

This clone was detected only once. This chain links TRBV2 with TRBJ1-4; D call uncertain. The CDR3 has 16 residues. From germline, CDR1 is SNHLY and CDR2 FYNNEI. V gave up 3 bases and J gave up 7 bases, with 18 bases separating them. CDR3 sequence: CASSDLGGLGGEKLFF. The CDR3 DNA is TGTGCCAGCAGTGACCTCGGAGGACTCGGCGGTGAAAAACTGTTTTTT.

The chain has TRBV28 and TRBJ2-7; TRBD2 is a possible D gene (6 bases). Trimming took off 5 bases at V and 0 bases at J, with 14 bases between the two ends. The CDR3 extends over 15 amino acids. Germline CDR1 is MDHEN and CDR2 is SYDVKM. CDR3 sequence: CASSRAGLLSYEQYF. DNA of the CDR3: TGTGCCAGCAGTCGAGCGGGCTTACTCTCCTACGAGCAGTACTTC. The whole variable domain, filled in from reference TRBV28 and TRBJ2-7, reads DVKVTQSSRYLVKRTGEKVFLECVQDMDHENMFWYRQDPGLGLRLIYFSYDVKMKEKGDIPEGYSVSREKKERFSLILESASTNQTSMYLCASSRAGLLSYEQYFGPGTRLTVT.

The chain carries TRBV5-1 and TRBJ2-5; 11 bases are a match to TRBD2. The J call could be wrong; TRBJ2-7 is a better fit for the DNA end. The V gene's germline CDR1 is SGHRS and CDR2 YFSETQ. The CDR3 loop spans 15 amino acids. CDR3 sequence: CASPIRLAGTYEQYF. CDR3 nucleotides: TGCGCCAGCCCCATCAGACTAGCGGGGACCTACGAGCAGTACTTC.

J is TRBJ2-2 and V is TRBV2; 8 positions match TRBD1. Germline assignment: CDR1 SNHLY and CDR2 FYNNEI. The CDR3 sequence is 14 residues long. Germline trimming cut 7 bases from V and 7 bases from J; bases unmatched to any gene: 8. The CDR3 region is CASTPDRVGGELFF. CDR3 sequence (DNA): TGTGCCAGCACTCCGGACAGGGTAGGCGGGGAGCTGTTTTTT.

This rearrangement joins TRBV20-1 to TRBJ1-1; D remains unclear. V lost 5 bases to trimming and J lost 1 base, with 5 bases between them. The CDR3 covers 11 residues. The germline gives CDR1 DFQATT, CDR2 SNEGSKA (reference sequence). The CDR3 DNA follows: TGCAGTGCTGTGAGGAACACTGAAGCTTTCTTT. Its protein is CSAVRNTEAFF.

The chain has TRBV2 and TRBJ1-5; D perhaps matches TRBD1 (5 bases). Trimming shortened V by 6 bases and J by 3 bases, and 12 bases separated the two germline ends. The CDR3 consists of 14 residues. The germline V gene has CDR1 SNHLY and CDR2 FYNNEI. In DNA form, the CDR3 reads TGTGCCAGCAGGGGGGGGATTCCCAATCAGCCCCAGCATTTT. As protein: CASRGGIPNQPQHF. Looking up the rest from reference TRBV2 and TRBJ1-5 gives the full variable domain: EPEVTQTPSHQVTQMGQEVILRCVPISNHLYFYWYRQILGQKVEFLVSFYNNEISEKSEIFDDQFSVERPDGSNFTLKIRSTKLEDSAMYFCASRGGIPNQPQHFGDGTRLSIL.

As for this clone: A read error may account for a junction end that differs from germline. V usage is TRBV15 and J usage is TRBJ2-7; 7 nucleotides align to TRBD2. This CDR3 spans 14 amino acids. CDR1 is LNHNV, CDR2 YYDKDF, per germline (reference sequence). The CDR3 sequence is CAASPLGGVGEQYF. CDR3 bases: TGTGCCGCCAGCCCCCTGGGGGGGGTTGGCGAGCAGTACTTC.

The chain uses TRBV6-1 and TRBJ2-6; TRBD1 matches at 8 bases. CDR1 is MNHNS, CDR2 SASEGT, per germline. The CDR3 runs to 14 residues. V was pared by 6 bases and J by 2 bases, with 0 bases of the junction left unmatched. In DNA, the CDR3 is TGTGCCAGCAGGGACAGGGCTGGGGCCAACGTCCTGACTTTC. Protein sequence: CASRDRAGANVLTF.

In its sample, this clone was seen a few times. This rearrangement joins TRBV2 to TRBJ2-3; 8 bases are a match to TRBD1. Germline trimming cut 6 bases from V and 1 base from J; bases unmatched to any gene: 21. Per the germline V gene, CDR1 is SNHLY and CDR2 is FYNNEI. The CDR3 has 20 residues. In nucleotides, the CDR3 is TGTGCCAGCAGGAGGGTCAAGGACAGGGCCCTGGGTGGTCGCACAGATACGCAGTATTTT. Amino acids: CASRRVKDRALGGRTDTQYF.

This clone occurred once. V usage is TRBV5-1 and J usage is TRBJ2-3; 7 nucleotides agree with TRBD2. Per the germline V gene, CDR1 is SGHRS and CDR2 is YFSETQ. The CDR3 runs to 16 residues. V trimming: 2 bases; J trimming: 3 bases; junction bases outside the gene matches: 9. The CDR3 DNA is TGCGCCAGCAGCTTAGAATCGGGACTACTAACAGATACGCAGTATTTT. It is translated as CASSLESGLLTDTQYF.

The chain joins TRBV15 to TRBJ1-5, with D possibly TRBD1 on 5 matching bases. Trimming shortened V by 2 bases and J by 11 bases, and 25 bases separated the two germline ends. In germline, CDR1 is LNHNV, CDR2 YYDKDF (reference sequence). This CDR3 spans 17 amino acids. In nucleotides, the CDR3 is TGTGCCACCAGCAGATTCGGGGCGGAGGGCATTGGTGAGGCCCAGCATTTT. Its protein product is CATSRFGAEGIGEAQHF.

The rearrangement links TRBV5-4 to TRBJ2-5, with TRBD2 matching 8 bases. CDR1 and CDR2 (germline): SGHNT, YYREEE (reference sequence). V lost 4 bases to trimming and J lost 5 bases; unmatched junction nucleotides: 7. This CDR3 spans 14 amino acids. The CDR3 region has the DNA TGTGCCAGCAGCCCCGGACTAGCCTGGGAGACCCAGTACTTC. It specifies CASSPGLAWETQYF.

The chain recombines TRBV25-1 with TRBJ2-5; 7 bases map to TRBD2. CDR1 is MGHDK, CDR2 SYGVNS, per germline. The length of the CDR3 is 15 residues. V gave up 1 base and J gave up 5 bases; unmatched junction bases: 7. CDR3 region: CASSEFREGGETQYF. The CDR3, as DNA: TGTGCCAGCAGTGAATTCAGGGAGGGAGGGGAGACCCAGTACTTC.

The chain joins TRBV5-1 to TRBJ2-1, with TRBD2 matching 16 bases. V lost 4 bases, J lost 9 bases, and 16 bases stayed unmatched. The CDR3 contains 19 residues. CDR1 and CDR2 (germline): SGHRS, YFSETQ. The CDR3 protein is CASSVGALGTSGRVGEQFF. The CDR3 nucleotides read TGCGCCAGCAGCGTAGGAGCTCTCGGGACTAGCGGGAGGGTTGGTGAGCAGTTCTTC.

V is TRBV7-9 and J is TRBJ1-1; perhaps TRBD1 as D (6 bases). The germline V gene has CDR1 SEHNR and CDR2 FQNEAQ (reference sequence). The V gene lost 1 base and the J gene lost 4 bases, with 13 bases spanning the gap. This CDR3 region has 15 residues. CDR3: CASSLDQGRVTEAFF. CDR3 nucleotides: TGTGCCAGCAGCTTAGACCAGGGGCGGGTCACTGAAGCTTTCTTT.

The chain has TRBV7-3 and TRBJ2-1, with 9 bases that match TRBD2. CDR3 length: 16 amino acids. Trimming cost V 0 bases and J 6 bases; bases outside gene matches: 6. The germline gives CDR1 SGHTA, CDR2 FQGTGA. Here the CDR3 reads CASSLTWGGGVNEQFF. The CDR3 bases are TGTGCCAGCAGCTTAACGTGGGGCGGGGGGGTCAATGAGCAGTTCTTC.